These 10 T cell receptor beta chains were sequenced from one sample in a study of T cell responses to AZD1222 COVID-19 vaccine. TCRdb's copy holds only in-frame clones and misses some; the assay was immunoSEQ multiplex PCR. Altogether roughly 150,000 clones are present, approximately 90% being singletons, with the ten largest covering 1.5% to 2%. The source was peripheral blood, collected on day 0 of AZD1222 vaccination. These receptors were collected from an adult in good health.

The chain couples TRBV5-4 to TRBJ2-3; 11 bases line up with TRBD2. This CDR3 has 17 amino acids. The germline V gene encodes CDR1 SGHNT and CDR2 YYREEE (reference sequence). J lost 6 bases, V lost 2 bases, and 11 bases had no gene match. The CDR3 loop is CASSLGRSGRDRDTQYF. The CDR3 DNA sequence: TGTGCCAGCAGCTTAGGTCGTAGCGGGAGGGATCGGGATACGCAGTATTTT.

This rearrangement joins TRBV6-2 or TRBV6-3 to TRBJ2-1; the match to TRBD2 covers 11 bases. From germline, CDR1 is MNHEY and CDR2 SVGEGT. The trim removed 5 bases at V and 9 bases at J, leaving 6 bases unmatched. The CDR3 contains 14 residues. The CDR3 loop reads CASSGSGRAVEQFF. For the CDR3, the DNA is TGTGCCAGCAGTGGTAGCGGGAGGGCCGTTGAGCAGTTCTTC.

The rearrangement links TRBV7-9 to TRBJ2-1; the match to TRBD2 covers 9 bases. Per the germline V gene, CDR1 is SEHNR and CDR2 is FQNEAQ (reference sequence). The CDR3 contains 14 residues. V gave up 3 bases and J gave up 9 bases; unmatched junction bases: 6. The CDR3 DNA reads as TGTGCCAGCAGCTTTGGCGGGAGGGTCGGTGAGCAGTTCTTC. Protein product: CASSFGGRVGEQFF.

The CDR3 DNA reads as TGTGCCACCAGCAGAGAGACAGCAGGACCGACAGATACGCAGTATTTT. Its protein is CATSRETAGPTDTQYF. The chain joins TRBV15 to TRBJ2-3, with a tentative D call TRBD1 (5 bases). The germline CDR1 and CDR2 sequences are LNHNV and YYDKDF (reference sequence). V shed 0 bases and J shed 3 bases, with 13 bases lying between them. The length of the CDR3 is 16 residues.

This clone was seen only once. This chain joins TRBV27 and TRBJ2-3; 13 bases agree with TRBD2. J was trimmed by 2 bases and V by 5 bases; bases with no gene match: 16. This CDR3 has 20 amino acids. Per germline, CDR1 MNHEY and CDR2 SMNVEV (reference sequence). The CDR3 sequence is CASSPRGTSGVGYLTDTQYF. The CDR3 coding sequence is TGTGCCAGCAGTCCGAGAGGGACTAGCGGGGTGGGATACCTCACAGATACGCAGTATTTT.

The chain recombines TRBV11-2 with TRBJ2-2, with a tentative D call TRBD2 (5 bases). CDR1 is SGHAT, CDR2 FQNNGV, per germline. The ends were cut back, 2 bases at V and 9 bases at J, with 22 bases in the middle. The CDR3 sequence is 17 residues long. CDR3 DNA sequence: TGTGCCAGCAGCTTATGGGCCACAATGTACGGGGAAAGGGAGCTGTTTTTT. Its protein is CASSLWATMYGERELFF.

The chain couples TRBV6-6 to TRBJ2-1; D remains unclear. CDR1 and CDR2 (germline): MNHNY, SVGAGI (reference sequence). The CDR3 spans 13 residues. With 0 bases removed from V and 7 bases from J, the gap between germline ends came to 7 bases. The CDR3 protein is CASSYSKWNEQFF. The CDR3 region has the DNA TGTGCCAGCAGTTACTCGAAGTGGAATGAGCAGTTCTTC.

The chain couples TRBV6-6 to TRBJ1-1; the D is unclear. Trimming took 5 bases from V and 6 from J, leaving 16 bases between them. This CDR3 is built from 14 residues. In germline, CDR1 is MNHNY, CDR2 SVGAGI (reference sequence). DNA of the CDR3: TGTGCCAGCAGTAATACTGAACAATTCGCTGAAGCTTTCTTT. It yields the protein CASSNTEQFAEAFF.

This sequence joins TRBV5-8 and TRBJ1-3; D is unclear. CDR1 is SGHTS and CDR2 is YDEGEE in the germline V gene. CDR3 length: 16 amino acids. With 1 base removed from V and 0 bases from J, the gap between germline ends came to 11 bases. CDR3 nucleotide sequence: TGTGCCAGCAGCTTGCCCGGCGGCCTCTCTGGAAACACCATATATTTT. As protein: CASSLPGGLSGNTIYF.

J is TRBJ2-1 and V is TRBV7-3, with D unclear. The CDR3 is 16 residues long. Germline CDR1 is SGHTA and CDR2 is FQGTGA. Trimming shortened V by 4 bases and J by 2 bases, and 15 bases separated the two germline ends. CDR3: CASSYNTEAPYNEQFF. The CDR3 DNA is TGTGCCAGCAGCTACAATACGGAAGCCCCCTACAATGAGCAGTTCTTC. Full variable domain (missing parts from reference TRBV7-3 and TRBJ2-1): GAGVSQTPSNKVTEKGKYVELRCDPISGHTALYWYRQSLGQGPEFLIYFQGTGAADDSGLPNDRFFAVRPEGSVSTLKIQRTERGDSAVYLCASSYNTEAPYNEQFFGPGTRLTVL.